This T cell receptor (beta chain) came from a study of CD8+CD57+ T cells in acquired aplastic anemia. As concerns this clonotype: Antigen: not known.

Regarding the study as a whole: About 27 shared CD8+ CDR3s appeared highly expressed within patients' immunodominant clones.

The patients chosen for sequencing had shown expansion of CD8+CD57+ cells (detected by flow cytometry). The study profiled TCR beta VDJ and CDR3 using genomic DNA as template. One entry per CDR3 protein results from TCRdb running MiXCR on the reads. The sample shows some 200,000 distinct CDR3 sequences, 65% of them seen only once. The CDR3 length is 14 residues. Germline V lookup: CDR1 SNHLY, CDR2 FYNNEI. V lost 4 bases and J 1 base, leaving 9 bases between the germline ends. What was sequenced was sorted CD4+, CD8+, or CD8+CD57+ T cells (not recorded which) from PBMCs. The chain uses TRBV2 and TRBJ2-3, with D maybe TRBD2 (6 bases). This sequence was found in a human donor with aplastic anemia. CDR3 amino acids: CASSAGGGTDTQYF. The CDR3 nucleotides are TGTGCCAGCAGTGCCGGCGGGGGCACAGATACGCAGTATTTT.